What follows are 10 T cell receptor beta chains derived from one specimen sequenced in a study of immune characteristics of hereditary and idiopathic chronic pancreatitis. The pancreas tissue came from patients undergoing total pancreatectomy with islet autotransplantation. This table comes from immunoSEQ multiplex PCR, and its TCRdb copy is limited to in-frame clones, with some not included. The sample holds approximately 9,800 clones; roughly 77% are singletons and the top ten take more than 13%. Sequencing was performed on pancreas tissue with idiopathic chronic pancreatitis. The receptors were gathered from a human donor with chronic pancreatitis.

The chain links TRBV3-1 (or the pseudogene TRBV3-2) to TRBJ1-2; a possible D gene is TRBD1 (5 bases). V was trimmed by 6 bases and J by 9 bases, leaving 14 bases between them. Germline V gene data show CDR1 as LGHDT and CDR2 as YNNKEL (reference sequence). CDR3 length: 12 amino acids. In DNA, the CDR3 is TGTGCCAGCAGTCGGGACCCCGTAAGCTACACCTTC. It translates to CASSRDPVSYTF.

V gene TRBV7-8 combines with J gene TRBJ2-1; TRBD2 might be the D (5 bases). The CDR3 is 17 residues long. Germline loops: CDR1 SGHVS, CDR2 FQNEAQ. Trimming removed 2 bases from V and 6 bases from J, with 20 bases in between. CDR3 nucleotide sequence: TGTGCCAGCAGCTTAATTCGCGGGCGCGGATACTTCAATGAGCAGTTCTTC. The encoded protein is CASSLIRGRGYFNEQFF.

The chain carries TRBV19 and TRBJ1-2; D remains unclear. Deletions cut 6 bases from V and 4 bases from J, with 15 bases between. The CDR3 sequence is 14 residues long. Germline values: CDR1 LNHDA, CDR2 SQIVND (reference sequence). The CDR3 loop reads CASSWLGSSYGYTF. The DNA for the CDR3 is TGTGCCAGTAGCTGGCTGGGCAGTTCCTATGGCTACACCTTC.

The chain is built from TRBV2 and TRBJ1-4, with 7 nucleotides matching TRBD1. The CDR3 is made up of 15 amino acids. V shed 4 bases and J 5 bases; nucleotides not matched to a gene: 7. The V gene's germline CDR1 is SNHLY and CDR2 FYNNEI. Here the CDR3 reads CASSVFGTENEKLFF. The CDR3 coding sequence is TGTGCCAGCAGTGTTTTTGGGACAGAGAATGAAAAACTGTTTTTT.

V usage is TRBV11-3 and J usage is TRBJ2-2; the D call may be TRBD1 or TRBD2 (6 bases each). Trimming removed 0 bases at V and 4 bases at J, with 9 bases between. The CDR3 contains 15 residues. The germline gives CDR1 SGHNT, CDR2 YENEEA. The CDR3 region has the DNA TGTGCCAGCAGCTTAGAAGGAGGGGGCACCGGGGAGCTGTTTTTT. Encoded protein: CASSLEGGGTGELFF. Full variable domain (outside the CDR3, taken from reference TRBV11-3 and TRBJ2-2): EAGVVQSPRYKIIEKKQPVAFWCNPISGHNTLYWYLQNLGQGPELLIRYENEEAVDDSQLPKDRFSAERLKGVDSTLKIQPAELGDSAVYLCASSLEGGGTGELFFGEGSRLTVL.

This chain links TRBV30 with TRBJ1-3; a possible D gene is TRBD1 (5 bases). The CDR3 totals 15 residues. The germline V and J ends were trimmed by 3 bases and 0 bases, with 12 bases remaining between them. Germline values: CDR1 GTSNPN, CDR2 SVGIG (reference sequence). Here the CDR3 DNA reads TGTGCCTGGAGGGACTGGGGGTTCTCTGGAAACACCATATATTTT. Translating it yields CAWRDWGFSGNTIYF.

The CDR3 DNA reads as TGTGCCAGCAGCTTGGGCCTAGCCCTACAAGAGACCCAGTACTTC. Protein sequence: CASSLGLALQETQYF. The J gene is TRBJ2-5, the V gene TRBV5-4, with TRBD2 as a possible D gene (5 bases). This CDR3 comprises 15 residues. V was trimmed by 0 bases and J by 2 bases, leaving 11 bases between them. CDR1 is SGHNT, CDR2 YYREEE, per germline (reference sequence).

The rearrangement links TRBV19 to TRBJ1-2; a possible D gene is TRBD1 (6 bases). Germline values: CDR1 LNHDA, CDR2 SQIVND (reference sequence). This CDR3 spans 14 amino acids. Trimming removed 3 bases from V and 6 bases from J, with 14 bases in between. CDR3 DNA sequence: TGTGCCAGTAGTATGACAGGACCCTCTAATGGCTACACCTTC. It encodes CASSMTGPSNGYTF.

The CDR3 nucleotides are TGTGCCAGCAGCTTGTTTGGGGGTGCGGACACTGAAGCTTTCTTT. It translates to CASSLFGGADTEAFF. This chain uses TRBV7-2 with TRBJ1-1; TRBD1 might be the D (5 bases). Trimming took 3 bases from V and 3 from J, leaving 14 bases between them. The V gene's germline CDR1 is SGHTA and CDR2 FQGNSA. The CDR3 has 15 amino acids. Full variable domain (outside the CDR3, taken from reference TRBV7-2 and TRBJ1-1): GAGVSQSPSNKVTEKGKDVELRCDPISGHTALYWYRQSLGQGLEFLIYFQGNSAPDKSGLPSDRFSAERTGGSVSTLTIQRTQQEDSAVYLCASSLFGGADTEAFFGQGTRLTVV.

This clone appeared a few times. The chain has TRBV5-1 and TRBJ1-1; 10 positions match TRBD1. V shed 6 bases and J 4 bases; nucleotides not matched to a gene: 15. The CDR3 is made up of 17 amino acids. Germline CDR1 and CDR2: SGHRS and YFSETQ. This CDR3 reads CASTKLLTGGESTEAFF. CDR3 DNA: TGCGCCAGCACAAAGCTCTTGACAGGGGGCGAAAGCACTGAAGCTTTCTTT.